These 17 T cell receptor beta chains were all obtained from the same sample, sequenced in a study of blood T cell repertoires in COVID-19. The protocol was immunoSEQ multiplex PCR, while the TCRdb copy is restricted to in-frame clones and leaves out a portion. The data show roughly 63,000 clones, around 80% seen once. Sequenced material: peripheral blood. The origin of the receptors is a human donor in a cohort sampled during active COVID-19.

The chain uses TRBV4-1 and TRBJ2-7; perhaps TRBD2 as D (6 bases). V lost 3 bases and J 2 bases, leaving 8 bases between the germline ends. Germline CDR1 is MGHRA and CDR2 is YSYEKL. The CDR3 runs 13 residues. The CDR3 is CASSHGTAYEQYF. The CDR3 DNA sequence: TGCGCCAGCAGCCACGGGACTGCCTACGAGCAGTACTTC.

CDR3 DNA sequence: TGTGCCTGGAGAGAGCAGGGTACGGAAAAACTGTTTTTT. As protein: CAWREQGTEKLFF. The chain combines TRBV30 with TRBJ1-4; D may be TRBD1 (5 bases). Trimming stripped 3 bases from V and 8 bases from J, with 13 bases between. CDR3 size: 13 residues. In germline, CDR1 is GTSNPN, CDR2 SVGIG (reference sequence).

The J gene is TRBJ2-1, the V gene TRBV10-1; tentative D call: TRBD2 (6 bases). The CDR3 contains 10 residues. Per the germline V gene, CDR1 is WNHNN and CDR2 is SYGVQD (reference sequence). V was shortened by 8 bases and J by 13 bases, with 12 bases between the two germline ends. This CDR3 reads CASPTRDQFF. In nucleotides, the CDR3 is TGCGCCAGCCCCACGCGGGATCAGTTCTTC.

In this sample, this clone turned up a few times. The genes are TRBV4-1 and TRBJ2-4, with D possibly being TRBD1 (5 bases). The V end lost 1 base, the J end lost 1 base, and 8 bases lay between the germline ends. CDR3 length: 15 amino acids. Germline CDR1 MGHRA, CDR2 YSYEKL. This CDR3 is CASSQVWGAKNIQYF. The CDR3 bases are TGCGCCAGCAGCCAAGTATGGGGCGCCAAAAACATTCAGTACTTC.

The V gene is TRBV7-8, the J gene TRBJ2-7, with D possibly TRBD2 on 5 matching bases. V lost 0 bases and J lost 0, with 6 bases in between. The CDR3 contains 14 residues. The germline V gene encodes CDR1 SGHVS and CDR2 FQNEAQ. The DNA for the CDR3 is TGTGCCAGCAGCTTAGCGGGGAGCTCCTACGAGCAGTACTTC. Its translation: CASSLAGSSYEQYF.

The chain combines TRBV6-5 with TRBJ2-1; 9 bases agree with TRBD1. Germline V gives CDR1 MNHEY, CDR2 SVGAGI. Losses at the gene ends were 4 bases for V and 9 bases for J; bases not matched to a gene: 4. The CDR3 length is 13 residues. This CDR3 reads CASSLTGGVEQFF. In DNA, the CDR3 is TGTGCCAGCAGTTTAACAGGGGGCGTTGAGCAGTTCTTC.

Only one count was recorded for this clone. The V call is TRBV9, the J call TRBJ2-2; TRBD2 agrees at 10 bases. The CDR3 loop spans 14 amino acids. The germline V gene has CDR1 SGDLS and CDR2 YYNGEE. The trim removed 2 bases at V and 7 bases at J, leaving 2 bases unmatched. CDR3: CASSVGLANGELFF. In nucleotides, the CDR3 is TGTGCCAGCAGCGTGGGACTAGCGAACGGGGAGCTGTTTTTT. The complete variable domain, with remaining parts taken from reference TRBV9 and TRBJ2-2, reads DSGVTQTPKHLITATGQRVTLRCSPRSGDLSVYWYQQSLDQGLQFLIQYYNGEERAKGNILERFSAQQFPDLHSELNLSSLELGDSALYFCASSVGLANGELFFGEGSRLTVL.

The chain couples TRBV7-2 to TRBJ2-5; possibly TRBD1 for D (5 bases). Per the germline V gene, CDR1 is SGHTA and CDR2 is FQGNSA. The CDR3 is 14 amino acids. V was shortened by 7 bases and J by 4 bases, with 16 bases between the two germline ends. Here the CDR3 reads CASKLNQGLETQYF. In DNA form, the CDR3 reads TGTGCCAGCAAATTAAATCAGGGTTTAGAGACCCAGTACTTC.

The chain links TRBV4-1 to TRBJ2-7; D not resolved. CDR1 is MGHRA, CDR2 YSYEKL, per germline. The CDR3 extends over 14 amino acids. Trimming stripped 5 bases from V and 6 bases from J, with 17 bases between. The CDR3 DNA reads TGCGCCAGCAGCATACCCCCCCGGTCCGGCGAGCAGTACTTC. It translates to CASSIPPRSGEQYF.

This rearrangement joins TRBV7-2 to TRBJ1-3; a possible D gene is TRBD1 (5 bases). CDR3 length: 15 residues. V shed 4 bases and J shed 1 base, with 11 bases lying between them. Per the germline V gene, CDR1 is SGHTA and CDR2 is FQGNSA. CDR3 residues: CASSSIGGSGNTIYF. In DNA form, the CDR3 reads TGTGCCAGCAGCTCTATTGGGGGGTCTGGAAACACCATATATTTT.

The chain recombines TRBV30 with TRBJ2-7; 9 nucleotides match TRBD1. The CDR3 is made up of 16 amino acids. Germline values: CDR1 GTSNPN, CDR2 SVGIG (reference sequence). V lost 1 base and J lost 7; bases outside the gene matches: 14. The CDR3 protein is CAWSGPGQGIPWEQYF. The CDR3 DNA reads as TGTGCCTGGAGTGGACCGGGACAGGGAATACCGTGGGAGCAGTACTTC.

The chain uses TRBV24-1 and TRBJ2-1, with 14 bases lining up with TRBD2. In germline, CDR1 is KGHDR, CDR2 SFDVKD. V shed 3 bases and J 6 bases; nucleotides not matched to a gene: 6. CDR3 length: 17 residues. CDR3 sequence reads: CATSDLSGTSGSNEQFF. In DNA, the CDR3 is TGTGCCACCAGTGATCTCTCCGGGACTAGCGGGAGCAATGAGCAGTTCTTC.

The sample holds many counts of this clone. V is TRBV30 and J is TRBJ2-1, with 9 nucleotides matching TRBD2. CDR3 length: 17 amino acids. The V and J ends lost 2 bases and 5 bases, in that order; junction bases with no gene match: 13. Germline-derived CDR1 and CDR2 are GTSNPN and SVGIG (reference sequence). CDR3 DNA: TGTGCCTGGAGTATATCTCGCGGGACTAGCAGTCACAATGAGCAGTTCTTC. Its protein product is CAWSISRGTSSHNEQFF.

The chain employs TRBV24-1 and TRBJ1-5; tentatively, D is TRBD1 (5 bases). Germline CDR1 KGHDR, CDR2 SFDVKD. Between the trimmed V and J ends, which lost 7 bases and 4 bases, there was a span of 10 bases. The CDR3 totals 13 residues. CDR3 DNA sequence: TGTGCCACCAGGGGAGGGACGAATCAGCCCCAGCATTTT. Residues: CATRGGTNQPQHF.

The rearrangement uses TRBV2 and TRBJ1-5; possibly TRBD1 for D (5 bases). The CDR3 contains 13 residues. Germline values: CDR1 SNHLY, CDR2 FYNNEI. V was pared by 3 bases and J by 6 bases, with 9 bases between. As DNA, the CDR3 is TGTGCCAGCAGTGAGACAGTTCTTCAGCCCCAGCATTTT. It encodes CASSETVLQPQHF.

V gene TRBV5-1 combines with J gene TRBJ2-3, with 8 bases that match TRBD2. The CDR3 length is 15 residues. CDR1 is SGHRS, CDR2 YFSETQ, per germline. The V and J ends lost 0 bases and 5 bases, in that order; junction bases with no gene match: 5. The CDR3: CASSLAGTRGDTQYF. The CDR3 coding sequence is TGCGCCAGCAGCTTGGCCGGGACTAGGGGAGATACGCAGTATTTT.

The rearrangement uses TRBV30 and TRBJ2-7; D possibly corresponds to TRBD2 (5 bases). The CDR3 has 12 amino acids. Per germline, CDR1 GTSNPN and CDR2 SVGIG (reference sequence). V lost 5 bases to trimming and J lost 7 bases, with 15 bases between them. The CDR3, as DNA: TGTGCCTGGGGCCCCACTAGTGTGGAGCAGTACTTC. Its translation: CAWGPTSVEQYF. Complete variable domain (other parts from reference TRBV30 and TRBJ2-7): SQTIHQWPATLVQPVGSPLSLECTVEGTSNPNLYWYRQAAGRGLQLLFYSVGIGQISSEVPQNLSASRPQDRQFILSSKKLLLSDSGFYLCAWGPTSVEQYFGPGTRLTVT.